The entry below gives a single T cell receptor beta chain sequence along with its context. No antigen is known for it. CDR1 and CDR2 from the germline V gene are PRHDT and FYEKMQ (reference sequence). The CDR3 runs 13 residues. The germline V and J ends were trimmed by 3 bases and 5 bases, with 9 bases remaining between them. The sample originates from a study of long-term antiretroviral therapy in people with HIV. In the study overall: The earliest specimens came about a decade ahead of the 2015 immediate-ART recommendation.

Researchers report immunoSEQ v3.0 was run at survey level. TCRdb's copy holds only in-frame clones and misses some; the assay was immunoSEQ multiplex PCR. This repertoire shows over 20,000 clones, approximately 80% found once; its top ten account for about a fifth. The study's findings and limits: Viral resistance, ART adherence and therapy changes all lacked available data.

The sample in question was unsorted PBMCs, obtained 0.1 years before starting antiretroviral therapy. This receptor was obtained from a man aged 18 to 29 with HIV. The chain carries TRBV13 and TRBJ2-3; D not certain. CDR3 bases: TGTGCCAGCAGCTTTCTTGGGGTAGATACGCAGTATTTT. This sequence encodes CASSFLGVDTQYF.